This T cell receptor beta chain appears in the sequencing data of a study of blood T cell repertoires in COVID-19 (TCRdb year 2020). In terms of the full investigation: Samples covering the acute and convalescent phases of COVID-19 were provided by collaborators in the United States, Italy and Spain. The repertoires were released in a freely available public database intended as a resource for research on the immune response to SARS-CoV-2. The prospective study material was composed of cDNA or gDNA derived from T cells, B-cell-depleted T cells, or PBMCs. The dataset comprised deeply sampled blood TCRbeta repertoires from subjects exposed to, actively infected with, or recovered from COVID-19. The samples were drawn from two sources: the first 160 participants of the ongoing ImmuneRACE study, and 1,254 subjects contributed by 6 global collaborators. Sample metadata almost always included a de-identified subject ID, COVID-19 status, age in years and sex. Where available, HLA class I and class II types were obtained from metadata supplied by the sample provider rather than from assay-based typing. What the research found in general, with its limitations: Clinical and demographic metadata were provided uncurated, with the amount varying by source and participant.

Collaborating institutions collected whole blood in K2EDTA tubes following their own protocols. For TCRbeta analysis, collaborators shipped samples in one of three forms: frozen whole blood, isolated PBMCs, or DNA extracted from either of those sample types. CDR1 and CDR2 are read off the germline V gene as MNHEY and SVGAGI. Including cysteine and phenylalanine, the CDR3 has 16 amino acids. Of all the DNA, just the CDR3 is kept, 48 bases in frame from base 1. Germline trimming: 2 bases from V, 4 bases from J; junction bases outside gene matches: 6. TCRbeta CDR3 regions were amplified from genomic DNA using the immunoSEQ Assay, a bias-controlled multiplex PCR. The study's processing was this. The number of nucleated cells in each sample was estimated by amplification of reference gene primers within the assay. To quantify the absolute abundance of each unique TCRbeta CDR3 rearrangement, sequence reads were collapsed and filtered. Productive Simpson clonality was computed per sample as the square root of Simpson's diversity index over productive rearrangements. This immuneACCESS table, as held by TCRdb, lists in-frame sequences with V and J called but not all clones. Of the missing ones, under half trace to an unresolved V gene in checked studies; the others have no known cause. The V and J calls and clone size come from that table; D and trimming were worked out from the DNA. For this sample there are 110,000 to 150,000 clones; approximately 86% appear just once. The ten largest clones add up to about 5.6% of the sample.

About this clone: Its target antigen remains unknown. Base qualities are not provided; no much larger clone lies one nucleotide away.

The clonotype was recovered from a human donor in a cohort sampled during active COVID-19. The specimen was peripheral blood. The chain employs TRBV6-5 and TRBJ1-2, with 11 middle bases fitting TRBD1. The CDR3 protein: CASSYTRTGGGYGYTF. The sequenced DNA: TGTGCCAGCAGTTACACCCGGACAGGGGGCGGCTATGGCTACACCTTC.